One and the same sample provided the 29 T cell receptor beta chains below, sequenced in a study of blood T cell repertoires in COVID-19 (dated by TCRdb to 2020 to 2021). Library preparation employed the immunoSEQ multiplex PCR assay. Imported from immuneACCESS, the table was reduced by TCRdb to in-frame sequences with V and J called. These copies leave out some clones; in studies compared against another copy, an unresolved V gene accounts for under half, and the cause of the remainder is not known. Present in this sample are 150,000 to 200,000 clones, 80% to 90% of which were seen just once. The ten top clones hold around 1.9% of the sample. Sequencing input: peripheral blood. These receptor sequences come from a man aged 18 to 29 who had recovered from COVID-19.

The chain couples TRBV27 to TRBJ1-5, with 8 bases matching TRBD1. Unmatched junction bases numbered 4, after V lost 4 bases and J lost 5 bases. The CDR3 runs to 14 residues. CDR1 and CDR2 (germline): MNHEY, SMNVEV (reference sequence). The chain's CDR3 is CASSSAGGHQPQHF. Written as DNA, the CDR3 is TGTGCCAGCAGTTCTGCAGGGGGCCATCAGCCCCAGCATTTT.

The rearrangement joins TRBV18 to TRBJ2-5; 11 nucleotides align to TRBD2. V shed 3 bases and J 0 bases; nucleotides not matched to a gene: 6. The CDR3 is 17 amino acids. Germline lookup yields CDR1 KGHSH and CDR2 LQKENI. The CDR3 DNA sequence: TGTGCCAGCTCACCGGGGACTAGCGGAAGTTACCAAGAGACCCAGTACTTC. Translation gives CASSPGTSGSYQETQYF. Combining the CDR3 with reference TRBV18 and TRBJ2-5 gives the whole variable domain NAGVMQNPRHLVRRRGQEARLRCSPMKGHSHVYWYRQLPEEGLKFMVYLQKENIIDESGMPKERFSAEFPKEGPSILRIQQVVRGDSAAYFCASSPGTSGSYQETQYFGPGTRLLVL.

This rearrangement joins TRBV7-2 to TRBJ2-1; 13 bases are a match to TRBD2. CDR3 length: 15 amino acids. The trim removed 5 bases at V and 8 bases at J, leaving 6 bases unmatched. Germline CDR1 and CDR2: SGHTA and FQGNSA. The CDR3 sequence: CASSPGLAGFDEQFF. For the CDR3, the DNA is TGTGCCAGCAGCCCGGGACTAGCGGGATTTGATGAGCAGTTCTTC. Filled out from reference TRBV7-2 and TRBJ2-1, the complete variable domain reads GAGVSQSPSNKVTEKGKDVELRCDPISGHTALYWYRQSLGQGLEFLIYFQGNSAPDKSGLPSDRFSAERTGGSVSTLTIQRTQQEDSAVYLCASSPGLAGFDEQFFGPGTRLTVL.

The rearrangement uses TRBV9 and TRBJ1-5; no clear D. V dropped 0 bases and J dropped 5 bases, with 9 bases sitting between them. CDR1 and CDR2 (germline): SGDLS, YYNGEE. The CDR3 spans 14 residues. CDR3 amino acids: CASSVENEDQPQHF. CDR3 sequence (DNA): TGTGCCAGCAGCGTAGAAAACGAGGATCAGCCCCAGCATTTT.

The V gene is TRBV24-1, the J gene TRBJ2-3; a possible D gene is TRBD2 (5 bases). The germline V gene has CDR1 KGHDR and CDR2 SFDVKD. V was pared by 5 bases and J by 4 bases, with 12 bases between. The CDR3 is 14 amino acids. CDR3 protein: CATSARSGADTQYF. The CDR3 bases are TGTGCCACCAGTGCGAGGTCCGGGGCAGATACGCAGTATTTT.

This chain uses TRBV5-4 with TRBJ2-5, with 11 bases matching TRBD1. Germline-derived CDR1 and CDR2 are SGHNT and YYREEE (reference sequence). The CDR3 spans 16 residues. The J segment lost 2 bases and the V segment lost 3 bases, leaving 6 bases of the junction unmatched. DNA for the CDR3: TGTGCCAGCAGCTCCCGGGACAGGGGGTCTCAAGAGACCCAGTACTTC. This translates into CASSSRDRGSQETQYF.

This chain uses TRBV24-1 with TRBJ2-2, with 8 positions matching TRBD1. This CDR3 has 16 amino acids. The germline V gene has CDR1 KGHDR and CDR2 SFDVKD. Trimming took 3 bases from V and 0 from J; bases not matched to a gene: 2. The CDR3 protein is CATSDPGGSNTGELFF. The CDR3 bases are TGTGCCACCAGTGATCCAGGGGGCTCGAACACCGGGGAGCTGTTTTTT.

V usage is TRBV15 and J usage is TRBJ1-6, with D perhaps matching TRBD1 (6 bases). There are 16 residues in the CDR3. From germline, CDR1 is LNHNV and CDR2 YYDKDF (reference sequence). The V gene lost 3 bases and the J gene lost 3 bases, with 12 bases spanning the gap. CDR3 in DNA: TGTGCCACCAGCAGCGGGCTGACAGGCTATAATTCACCCCTCCACTTT. Its translation: CATSSGLTGYNSPLHF. Supplemented by reference TRBV15 and TRBJ1-6, the full variable domain reads DAMVIQNPRYQVTQFGKPVTLSCSQTLNHNVMYWYQQKSSQAPKLLFHYYDKDFNNEADTPDNFQSRRPNTSFCFLDIRSPGLGDTAMYLCATSSGLTGYNSPLHFGNGTRLTVT.

This chain uses TRBV18 with TRBJ2-5; D is possibly TRBD1 (5 bases). V was shortened by 2 bases and J by 2 bases, with 9 bases between the two germline ends. Germline V gene data show CDR1 as KGHSH and CDR2 as LQKENI. This CDR3 has 14 residues. The CDR3 region is CASSPIQGQETQYF. CDR3 coding DNA: TGTGCCAGCTCACCAATCCAGGGACAAGAGACCCAGTACTTC. Full variable domain (outside the CDR3, taken from reference TRBV18 and TRBJ2-5): NAGVMQNPRHLVRRRGQEARLRCSPMKGHSHVYWYRQLPEEGLKFMVYLQKENIIDESGMPKERFSAEFPKEGPSILRIQQVVRGDSAAYFCASSPIQGQETQYFGPGTRLLVL.

This clone showed up just once. V usage is TRBV10-3 and J usage is TRBJ2-3; 10 nucleotides agree with TRBD2. Germline V gene sequence: CDR1 ENHRY, CDR2 SYGVKD. CDR3 size: 15 residues. The V gene end was trimmed by 3 bases and the J gene end by 6 bases; junction bases not matched to a gene: 6. CDR3 sequence reads: CAISDPAGGRDTQYF. The CDR3 DNA sequence: TGTGCCATCAGTGACCCAGCGGGAGGGAGGGATACGCAGTATTTT.

The genes are TRBV4-1 and TRBJ2-1; D is unresolved. The CDR3 runs 13 residues. Looked up from germline, CDR1 is MGHRA and CDR2 is YSYEKL. The V end lost 4 bases, the J end lost 5 bases, and 9 bases lay between the germline ends. This CDR3 reads CASSPAINNEQFF. The CDR3 region has the DNA TGCGCCAGCAGCCCAGCGATCAACAATGAGCAGTTCTTC.

Details on this clone: One end of the junction does not line up with germline, which may come from a read error. This chain connects TRBV27 to TRBJ2-1, with TRBD1 matching 10 bases. Germline CDR1 MNHEY, CDR2 SMNVEV (reference sequence). The CDR3 loop spans 15 amino acids. CDR3 in amino acids: CASSPGTGVYNKQFF. DNA of the CDR3: TGTGCCAGCAGCCCCGGGACAGGGGTCTACAATAAGCAGTTCTTC.

CDR3 sequence: CASSYPIEDGGRRNEQFF. Written as DNA, the CDR3 is TGTGCCAGCAGTTACCCGATCGAGGACGGCGGGAGGCGCAATGAGCAGTTCTTC. The rearrangement links TRBV6-2 or TRBV6-3 to TRBJ2-1; 8 nucleotides match TRBD2. Germline trimming cut 2 bases from V and 6 bases from J; bases unmatched to any gene: 15. Germline assignment: CDR1 MNHEY and CDR2 SVGEGT. This CDR3 comprises 18 residues.

This chain connects TRBV6-5 to TRBJ2-1; 8 bases map to TRBD1. The CDR3 runs 15 residues. Per germline, CDR1 MNHEY and CDR2 SVGAGI. With V trimmed by 5 bases and J by 6 bases, 9 bases remained unmatched. The CDR3 is CASSNAGGLGNEQFF. In DNA, the CDR3 is TGTGCCAGCAGTAACGCAGGGGGCCTCGGCAATGAGCAGTTCTTC.

The chain links TRBV11-3 to TRBJ2-3; weak D call: TRBD1 (5 bases). V was cut by 6 bases and J by 0 bases, with 10 bases left in between. The CDR3 is 14 amino acids. Germline V CDR1 and CDR2: SGHNT, YENEEA. DNA of the CDR3: TGTGCCAGCAGTCCAGGGTTTAGCACAGATACGCAGTATTTT. Protein product: CASSPGFSTDTQYF.

V and J are TRBV3-1 (or the pseudogene TRBV3-2) and TRBJ1-3; no reliable D call. This CDR3 has 15 residues. V gave up 0 bases and J gave up 0 bases, with 6 bases separating them. CDR1 and CDR2 (germline): LGHDT, YNNKEL (reference sequence). The CDR3 bases are TGTGCCAGCAGCCAAGACAGAATCTCTGGAAACACCATATATTTT. It codes for CASSQDRISGNTIYF.

Only one count was recorded for this clone. The chain links TRBV6-2 or TRBV6-3 to TRBJ2-7, with 7 bases identical to TRBD2. CDR1 and CDR2 from the germline V gene are MNHEY and SVGEGT. J lost 5 bases, V lost 5 bases, and 6 bases had no gene match. The CDR3 consists of 13 residues. Here the CDR3 reads CASSSRLADEQYF. CDR3 sequence (DNA): TGTGCCAGCAGTAGCCGACTAGCCGACGAGCAGTACTTC.

The chain combines TRBV11-2 with TRBJ1-6; D is uncertain. There are 14 residues in the CDR3. Germline CDR1 SGHAT, CDR2 FQNNGV. Trimming cost V 0 bases and J 11 bases, with 11 bases left between them. The CDR3 reads CASSLEQIYAPLHF. CDR3 DNA: TGTGCCAGCAGCTTAGAACAGATCTATGCACCCCTCCACTTT.

J is TRBJ2-1 and V is TRBV2, with 7 nucleotides matching TRBD2. The CDR3 contains 16 residues. V lost 6 bases and J lost 2; bases outside the gene matches: 10. Germline V lookup: CDR1 SNHLY, CDR2 FYNNEI. CDR3 DNA sequence: TGTGCCAGCAGGACTCGGGCTAGCGGACCCTACAATGAGCAGTTCTTC. It encodes CASRTRASGPYNEQFF.

This sequence joins TRBV27 and TRBJ1-2; no definite D call. With 0 bases removed from V and 0 bases from J, the gap between germline ends came to 11 bases. Germline V gene data show CDR1 as MNHEY and CDR2 as SMNVEV (reference sequence). This CDR3 is 16 amino acids long. The CDR3 protein is CASSLSLRVPNYGYTF. CDR3 DNA sequence: TGTGCCAGCAGTTTATCGCTGAGGGTTCCTAACTATGGCTACACCTTC.

This clone occurred once. Because the CDR3's place on the DNA is in doubt, the DNA is left out and the CDR3 is given as listed by TCRdb. This sequence joins TRBV28 and TRBJ1-1. The CDR3 has 12 residues if both end residues are counted. The germline gives CDR1 MDHEN, CDR2 SYDVKM. CDR3 sequence reads: CASSSSSGEAFF.

The chain recombines TRBV5-1 with TRBJ1-4, with D possibly being TRBD1 (6 bases). This CDR3 region has 14 residues. The germline V and J ends were trimmed by 7 bases and 4 bases, with 14 bases remaining between them. Germline CDR1 reads SGHRS; CDR2 reads YFSETQ. CDR3 coding DNA: TGCGCCAGCCGCACAGGGCGAGGTAATGAAAAACTGTTTTTT. Translation gives CASRTGRGNEKLFF.

This clone was seen only once. The V gene is TRBV7-3, the J gene TRBJ2-2; tentatively, D is TRBD2 (5 bases). V gave up 1 base and J gave up 6 bases, with 15 bases separating them. The CDR3 consists of 16 residues. Germline V gene sequence: CDR1 SGHTA, CDR2 FQGTGA. CDR3 nucleotide sequence: TGTGCCAGCAGCTTAAGACATGGACTTCCAGCCGGGGAGCTGTTTTTT. Translation: CASSLRHGLPAGELFF. The full variable domain, with the rest looked up from reference TRBV7-3 and TRBJ2-2, is GAGVSQTPSNKVTEKGKYVELRCDPISGHTALYWYRQSLGQGPEFLIYFQGTGAADDSGLPNDRFFAVRPEGSVSTLKIQRTERGDSAVYLCASSLRHGLPAGELFFGEGSRLTVL.

This chain uses TRBV7-2 with TRBJ2-7; TRBD2 matches at 12 bases. The CDR3 consists of 16 residues. In germline, CDR1 is SGHTA, CDR2 FQGNSA. Germline trimming cut 6 bases from V and 6 bases from J; bases unmatched to any gene: 12. CDR3 nucleotide sequence: TGTGCCAGCAGTCAGACTAGCGGGAGAGGACCCTCCGAGCAGTACTTC. Translating gives CASSQTSGRGPSEQYF.

The chain is built from TRBV6-5 and TRBJ2-1; 7 positions match TRBD2. CDR1 MNHEY and CDR2 SVGAGI come from the germline V gene. The CDR3 length is 11 residues. V shed 7 bases, J shed 12 bases, and the junction held 6 bases outside the gene matches. CDR3 loop: CASTMGGRQFF. DNA for the CDR3: TGTGCCAGCACCATGGGCGGGAGGCAGTTCTTC.

This clone was detected once. J is TRBJ2-3 and V is TRBV10-3, with D possibly TRBD1 on 5 matching bases. The ends were cut back, 3 bases at V and 1 base at J, with 14 bases in the middle. CDR1 is ENHRY, CDR2 SYGVKD, per germline. The CDR3 has 16 amino acids. The CDR3 sequence: CAISEGWGQGTDTQYF. DNA of the CDR3: TGTGCCATCAGTGAAGGATGGGGCCAAGGCACAGATACGCAGTATTTT.

The rearrangement links TRBV6-2 or TRBV6-3 to TRBJ2-5; TRBD2 matches 10 bases. This CDR3 has 15 residues. V lost 5 bases to trimming and J lost 5 bases; unmatched junction nucleotides: 8. Germline V CDR1 and CDR2: MNHEY, SVGEGT. The CDR3, as DNA: TGTGCCAGCAGTCCGGGACTAGCGATCGGGGAGACCCAGTACTTC. Encoded protein: CASSPGLAIGETQYF.

The DNA for the CDR3 is TGTGCCAGCAGTTTCGGGACAGGGGGCACTGAAGCTTTCTTT. Protein: CASSFGTGGTEAFF. This chain uses TRBV28 with TRBJ1-1, with 11 bases lining up with TRBD1. This CDR3 contains 14 residues. V trimming: 3 bases; J trimming: 4 bases; junction bases outside the gene matches: 1. Per the germline V gene, CDR1 is MDHEN and CDR2 is SYDVKM.

The chain carries TRBV7-9 and TRBJ2-1; TRBD2 agrees at 11 bases. This CDR3 region has 17 residues. Germline V gene lookup returns CDR1 SEHNR and CDR2 FQNEAQ (reference sequence). The ends lost 4 bases at V and 6 bases at J; junction bases unmatched: 11. As DNA, the CDR3 is TGTGCCAGCAGCTCGCCTCGACTAGCGGGACTATCCAATGAGCAGTTCTTC. The encoded protein is CASSSPRLAGLSNEQFF.